The rows below give T cell receptor beta chains drawn from one sample of a study of early stage breast cancer tumors. The table came from immunoSEQ multiplex PCR; TCRdb's copy has only in-frame clones and leaves some out. The sample includes tens of thousands of clones, 84% of them seen just once. The specimen was blood. All receptors derive from a person aged 45 to 59 with breast cancer. Both conserved end residues are part of each CDR3. The D gene is left open where the match is weak. Size is omitted from some rows. Given values are once, few, many or a class for expanded clones.

j_call cdr3_length d_call v_call clone_size cdr3_nt cdr3_aa
TRBJ2-2 14 TRBD1 TRBV10-1 . TGCGCCAGCAACGAACAGGGGCATGGCGGGGAGCTGTTTTTT CASNEQGHGGELFF
TRBJ2-7 14 . TRBV4-1 few TGCGCCAGCAGCCAAGAGCGGGGTACCTACGAGCAGTACTTC CASSQERGTYEQYF
TRBJ1-2 14 TRBD1 TRBV6-6 . TGTGCCAGCAGTGAGACAGGGTTGGCCTATGGCTACACCTTC CASSETGLAYGYTF
TRBJ1-1 16 . TRBV11-2 few TGTGCCAGCAGCGCACCTCCGGGACGGCTGAACACTGAAGCTTTCTTT CASSAPPGRLNTEAFF
TRBJ2-7 13 . TRBV6-6 . TGTGCCAGCAGTTACCCTGGTCCCTACGAGCAGTACTTC CASSYPGPYEQYF
TRBJ2-1 15 . TRBV7-9 . TGTGCCAGCAGCTTAGCTGGCGGTGGGGTCAAGGAGCAGTTCTTC CASSLAGGGVKEQFF
TRBJ1-1 14 . TRBV19 . TGTGCCAGTAGTGGGGGACCGAGGAACACTGAAGCTTTCTTT CASSGGPRNTEAFF
TRBJ2-3 14 . TRBV5-8 . TGTGCCAGCAGTCCGACTCCCACTCGCCCCGCGCAGTATTTT CASSPTPTRPAQYF
TRBJ2-1 10 . TRBV29-1 . TGCAGCCTAGGTAGCAATGAGCAGTTCTTC CSLGSNEQFF
TRBJ2-1 14 TRBD2 TRBV4-1 . TGCGCCAGCAGCCAGACTAGCAACTACAATGAGCAGTTCTTC CASSQTSNYNEQFF
TRBJ2-2 14 . TRBV9 . TGTGCCAGCAGCTCAGGGGTCAACACCGGGGAGCTGTTTTTT CASSSGVNTGELFF
TRBJ2-7 13 . TRBV14 . TGTGCCAGCAGCCAAGCATTTAGAGGCGAGCAGTACTTC CASSQAFRGEQYF
TRBJ1-2 13 . TRBV7-6 . TGTGCCAGCAGCTTAGCGGGGGGCGATGGCTACACCTTC CASSLAGGDGYTF
TRBJ2-3 14 . TRBV5-1 . TGCGCCAGCAGCTTGGAGGCGATCACAGATACGCAGTATTTT CASSLEAITDTQYF
TRBJ1-4 18 . TRBV4-3 . TGCGCCAGCAGCCAAGAATCGCCAGGGGCTACAACTAATGAAAAACTGTTTTTT CASSQESPGATTNEKLFF
TRBJ1-2 13 . TRBV5-1 once TGCGCCAGCAGCTTGGGTGAGACCTATGGCTACACCTTC CASSLGETYGYTF
TRBJ1-3 14 . TRBV19 . TGTGCCATTCGGGACACCAGCTCTGGAAACACCATATATTTT CAIRDTSSGNTIYF
TRBJ2-7 18 TRBD2 TRBV23-1 . TGCGCCAGCAGTCAAGGATCCCTCTGGCGGGGGGTTTCCTACGAGCAGTACTTC CASSQGSLWRGVSYEQYF
TRBJ2-4 14 . TRBV2 . TGTGCCAGCAGTGAGTCCAGAGCCAAAAACATTCAGTACTTC CASSESRAKNIQYF
TRBJ2-7 14 . TRBV5-6 . TGTGCCAGCAGCCGATGGGACACCTCCTACGAGCAGTACTTC CASSRWDTSYEQYF
TRBJ2-7 14 . TRBV25-1 . TGTGCCAGCAGTAACCTCTGGGGGTCCTACGAGCAGTACTTC CASSNLWGSYEQYF
TRBJ2-5 15 TRBD1 TRBV7-9 . TGTGCCAGCAGCTTAGTACTTGACAGGGAAAAGACCCAGTACTTC CASSLVLDREKTQYF
TRBJ2-7 14 TRBD1 TRBV5-4 few TGTGCCAGCAGCCTTAGGGACAGGAACTACGAGCAGTACTTC CASSLRDRNYEQYF
TRBJ2-4 18 . TRBV4-1 . TGCGCCAGCAGCCAAGATGGCGCGGGGGCGGGTGCCAAAAACATTCAGTACTTC CASSQDGAGAGAKNIQYF
TRBJ2-5 17 . TRBV6-8 . TGTGCCAGCAGTTACTCGTGGGGGCAAGGGTACCAAGAGACCCAGTACTTC CASSYSWGQGYQETQYF
TRBJ1-5 14 . TRBV25-1 . TGTGCCAGCAGGGAAGCGGGGGAGTATCAGCCCCAGCATTTT CASREAGEYQPQHF
TRBJ2-5 13 . TRBV28 . TGTGCCAGCAACGGGGGCGGGGAAGAGACCCAGTACTTC CASNGGGEETQYF
TRBJ2-2 17 TRBD2 TRBV10-3 . TGTGCCATCAGTATTGAGTCGGCGCGGGAGGACACCGGGGAGCTGTTTTTT CAISIESAREDTGELFF
TRBJ2-7 14 . TRBV7-8 . TGTGCCAGCAGCTTAGGTACTATAGCCTACGAGCAGTACTTC CASSLGTIAYEQYF
TRBJ2-3 14 TRBD2 TRBV15 . TGTGCCACCAGCCCAGGACTAGATTACGATACGCAGTATTTT CATSPGLDYDTQYF
TRBJ1-5 14 . TRBV4-1 . TGCGCCAGCAGCCAAGGGGCCATCAATCAGCCCCAGCATTTT CASSQGAINQPQHF
TRBJ1-3 11 . TRBV19 few TGTGCCAGTTCCCAGGGGACCACCATATATTTT CASSQGTTIYF
TRBJ2-7 15 TRBD2 TRBV7-6 few TGTGCCAGCAGCCCTCTTCTAGCGGGCGGTAACGAGCAGTACTTC CASSPLLAGGNEQYF
TRBJ2-4 17 . TRBV5-1 . TGCGCCAGCAGTACGATCTCAGGGATCGGGGCCAAAAACATTCAGTACTTC CASSTISGIGAKNIQYF
TRBJ2-7 15 . TRBV7-9 . TGTGCCAGCAGCTTAGTAATGGGGAGCTCCTACGAGCAGTACTTC CASSLVMGSSYEQYF
TRBJ1-4 15 . TRBV5-1 . TGCGCCAGCAGATCCGCTTGGGGCTGGGAGGAAAAACTGTTTTTT CASRSAWGWEEKLFF
TRBJ1-3 16 TRBD1 TRBV5-5 . TGTGCCAGCAGCTATAGACAGGGGGAAACTGGAAACACCATATATTTT CASSYRQGETGNTIYF
TRBJ2-3 16 TRBD2 TRBV6-4 . TGTGCCAGCAGCCTGACTAGCGGGAATCCCACAGATACGCAGTATTTT CASSLTSGNPTDTQYF
TRBJ2-7 13 TRBD1 TRBV6-5 . TGTGCCAGCAGTGGCCCGACAGGGGAAGAGCAGTACTTC CASSGPTGEEQYF
TRBJ1-5 16 . TRBV19 . TGTGCCAGTAGTAAACCAAACAGGGCTCTAAGTCAGCCCCAGCATTTT CASSKPNRALSQPQHF
TRBJ2-7 14 . TRBV7-2 . TGTGCCAGCAGCTTAGGCCTTTCCTCCTACGAGCAGTACTTC CASSLGLSSYEQYF
TRBJ1-4 14 . TRBV6-1 . TGTGCCAGCGTTTTCGGACAGAATAATGAAAAACTGTTTTTT CASVFGQNNEKLFF
TRBJ2-7 13 . TRBV7-9 . TGTGCCAGCAGCCCCGATTCCTCCTACGAGCAGTACTTC CASSPDSSYEQYF
TRBJ1-1 16 TRBD1 TRBV18 once TGTGCCAGCTCACCGAGGCAGGGGGTTCGAGACACTGAAGCTTTCTTT CASSPRQGVRDTEAFF
TRBJ2-7 13 . TRBV9 . TGTGCCAGCAGCGAATCGGTTAGGTACGAGCAGTACTTC CASSESVRYEQYF
TRBJ2-1 15 . TRBV4-1 . TGCGCCAGCAGCCCGACTAGTAACTCCTACAATGAGCAGTTCTTC CASSPTSNSYNEQFF
TRBJ2-1 14 TRBD2 TRBV5-1 . TGCGCCAGCAGCATTAGCGGGATAAACAATGAGCAGTTCTTC CASSISGINNEQFF
TRBJ2-3 17 . TRBV7-9 . TGTGCCAGCAGCTTAGGGGAGGTTAGCGGCCCCGGGGATACGCAGTATTTT CASSLGEVSGPGDTQYF
TRBJ1-2 13 . TRBV27 . TGTGCCAGCAGTCTAACGGAGGGGGTCGGCTACACCTTC CASSLTEGVGYTF